In this sample, the clone carrying this TCR beta chain turned up once. These data belong to a study of technical replicates of blood from several donors. Germline CDR1 SGDLS, CDR2 YYNGEE. V was cut by 4 bases and J by 0 bases, with 14 bases left in between. This CDR3 has 16 residues. Clones were sequenced by immunoSEQ multiplex PCR, and TCRdb holds only the in-frame ones, with some missing. Of tens of thousands of clones detected, roughly 94% appear once; the ten largest clones hold roughly 0.26%. This TCR was sampled from a human donor in good health. The V gene is TRBV9, the J gene TRBJ2-4, with D maybe TRBD2 (5 bases). Material: T cells isolated from PBMCs. The CDR3 coding sequence is TGTGCCAGCAGCTTAAGCGAGGGTCTAGCCAAAAACATTCAGTACTTC. Amino acid sequence: CASSLSEGLAKNIQYF. The whole variable domain, remainder taken from reference TRBV9 and TRBJ2-4, is DSGVTQTPKHLITATGQRVTLRCSPRSGDLSVYWYQQSLDQGLQFLIQYYNGEERAKGNILERFSAQQFPDLHSELNLSSLELGDSALYFCASSLSEGLAKNIQYFGAGTRLSVL.